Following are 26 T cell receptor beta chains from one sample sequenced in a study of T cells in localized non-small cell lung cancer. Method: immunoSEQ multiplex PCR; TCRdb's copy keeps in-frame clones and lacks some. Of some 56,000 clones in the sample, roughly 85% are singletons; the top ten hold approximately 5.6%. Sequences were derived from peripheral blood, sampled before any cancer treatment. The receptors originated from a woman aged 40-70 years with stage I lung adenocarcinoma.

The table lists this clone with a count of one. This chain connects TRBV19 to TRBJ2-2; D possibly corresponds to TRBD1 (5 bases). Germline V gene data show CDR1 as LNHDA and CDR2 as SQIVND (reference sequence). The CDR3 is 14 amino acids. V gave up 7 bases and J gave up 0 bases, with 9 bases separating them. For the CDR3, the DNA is TGTGCCAGTATGTTGGGGCCGAACACCGGGGAGCTGTTTTTT. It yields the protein CASMLGPNTGELFF.

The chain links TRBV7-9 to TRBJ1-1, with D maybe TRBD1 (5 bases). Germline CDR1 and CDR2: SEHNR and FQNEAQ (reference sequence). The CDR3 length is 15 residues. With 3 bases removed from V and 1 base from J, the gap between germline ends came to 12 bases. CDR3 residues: CASSFGTSTNTEAFF. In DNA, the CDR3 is TGTGCCAGCAGCTTTGGGACTTCTACGAACACTGAAGCTTTCTTT.

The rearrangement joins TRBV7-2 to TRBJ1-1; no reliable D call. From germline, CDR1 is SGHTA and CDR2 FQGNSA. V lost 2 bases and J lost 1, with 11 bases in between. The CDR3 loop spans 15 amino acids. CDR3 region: CASSLTPAQNTEAFF. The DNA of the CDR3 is TGTGCCAGCAGCTTAACACCAGCTCAGAACACTGAAGCTTTCTTT.

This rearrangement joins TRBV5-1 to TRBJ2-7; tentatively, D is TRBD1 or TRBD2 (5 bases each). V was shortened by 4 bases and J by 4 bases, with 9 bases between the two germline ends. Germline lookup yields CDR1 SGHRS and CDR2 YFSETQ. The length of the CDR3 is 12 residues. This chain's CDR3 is CASSRDQYEQYF. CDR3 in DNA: TGCGCCAGCAGCAGGGACCAATACGAGCAGTACTTC.

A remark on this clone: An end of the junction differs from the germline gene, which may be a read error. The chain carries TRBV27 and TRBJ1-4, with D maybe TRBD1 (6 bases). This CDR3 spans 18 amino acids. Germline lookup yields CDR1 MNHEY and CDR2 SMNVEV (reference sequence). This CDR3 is CASRLLALGRGDNEKLFF. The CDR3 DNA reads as TGTGCCAGCAGGTTATTGGCCCTCGGAAGGGGGGATAATGAAAAACTGTTTTTT.

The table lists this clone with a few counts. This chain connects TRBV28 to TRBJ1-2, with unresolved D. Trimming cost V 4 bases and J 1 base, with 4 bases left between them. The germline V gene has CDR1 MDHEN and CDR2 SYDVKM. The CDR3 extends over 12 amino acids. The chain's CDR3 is CASSSNNYGYTF. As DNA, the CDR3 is TGTGCCAGCAGTTCCAATAACTATGGCTACACCTTC.

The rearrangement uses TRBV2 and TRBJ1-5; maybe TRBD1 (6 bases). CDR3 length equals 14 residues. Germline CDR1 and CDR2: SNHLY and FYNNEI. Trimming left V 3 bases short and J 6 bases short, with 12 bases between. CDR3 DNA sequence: TGTGCCAGCAGTGATGGCAGGGGAAGTCAGCCCCAGCATTTT. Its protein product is CASSDGRGSQPQHF.

The CDR3 nucleotides are TGTGCCAGCAGTGCCCAGACAGCTTACGAGCAGTACTTC. Translating gives CASSAQTAYEQYF. This chain connects TRBV27 to TRBJ2-7; a possible D gene is TRBD1 (5 bases). Germline-derived CDR1 and CDR2 are MNHEY and SMNVEV (reference sequence). This CDR3 comprises 13 residues. V shed 5 bases and J shed 4 bases, with 12 bases lying between them.

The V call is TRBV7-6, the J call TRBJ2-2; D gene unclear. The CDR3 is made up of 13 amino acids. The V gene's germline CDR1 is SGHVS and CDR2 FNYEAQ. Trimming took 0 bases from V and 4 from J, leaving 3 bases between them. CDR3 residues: CASSLAGTGELFF. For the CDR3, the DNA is TGTGCCAGCAGCTTAGCTGGCACCGGGGAGCTGTTTTTT.

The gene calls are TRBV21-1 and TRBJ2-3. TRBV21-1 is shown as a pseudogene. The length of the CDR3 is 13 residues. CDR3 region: CASSTGGGDTQYF. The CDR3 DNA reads TGTGCCAGCAGTACTGGGGGTGGAGATACGCAGTATTTT.

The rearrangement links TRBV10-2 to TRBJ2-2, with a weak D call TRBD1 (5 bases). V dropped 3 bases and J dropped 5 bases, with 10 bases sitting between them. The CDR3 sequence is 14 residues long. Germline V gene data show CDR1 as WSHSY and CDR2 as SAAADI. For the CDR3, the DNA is TGCGCCAGCAGTGAAGTAAGGGGAACCGGGGAGCTGTTTTTT. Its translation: CASSEVRGTGELFF.

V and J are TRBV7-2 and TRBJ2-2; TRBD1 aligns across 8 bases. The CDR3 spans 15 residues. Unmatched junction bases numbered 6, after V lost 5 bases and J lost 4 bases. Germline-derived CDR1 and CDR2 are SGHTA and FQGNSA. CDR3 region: CASSTRQGTTGELFF. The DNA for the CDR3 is TGTGCCAGCAGCACGCGACAGGGGACCACCGGGGAGCTGTTTTTT.

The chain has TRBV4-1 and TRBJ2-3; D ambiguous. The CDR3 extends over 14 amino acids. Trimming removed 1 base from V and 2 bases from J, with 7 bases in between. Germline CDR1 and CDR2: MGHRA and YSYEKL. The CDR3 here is CASSQVIVTDTQYF. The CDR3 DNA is TGCGCCAGCAGCCAAGTAATAGTCACAGATACGCAGTATTTT.

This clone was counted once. The CDR3 protein is CASSQTGGGAKDTQYF. The DNA of the CDR3 is TGCGCCAGCAGCCAAACAGGCGGGGGGGCCAAAGATACGCAGTATTTT. The J gene is TRBJ2-3, the V gene TRBV4-3; 9 bases align to TRBD2. Germline loops: CDR1 LGHNA, CDR2 YSLEER. With 2 bases clipped from V and 5 bases from J, the junction kept 8 bases outside the gene matches. The CDR3 runs 16 residues.

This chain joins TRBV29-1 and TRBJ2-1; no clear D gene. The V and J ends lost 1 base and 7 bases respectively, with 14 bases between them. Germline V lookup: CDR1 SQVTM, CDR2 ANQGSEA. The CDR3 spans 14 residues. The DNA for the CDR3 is TGCAGCGTTGAAGCGGCAGGATTAGGGAATGAGCAGTTCTTC. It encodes CSVEAAGLGNEQFF.

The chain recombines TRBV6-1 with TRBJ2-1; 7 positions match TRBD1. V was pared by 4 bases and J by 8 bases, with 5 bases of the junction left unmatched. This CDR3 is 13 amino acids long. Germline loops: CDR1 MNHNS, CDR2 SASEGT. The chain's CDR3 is CASSATGRHEQFF. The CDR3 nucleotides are TGTGCCAGCAGTGCGACAGGGAGACATGAGCAGTTCTTC.

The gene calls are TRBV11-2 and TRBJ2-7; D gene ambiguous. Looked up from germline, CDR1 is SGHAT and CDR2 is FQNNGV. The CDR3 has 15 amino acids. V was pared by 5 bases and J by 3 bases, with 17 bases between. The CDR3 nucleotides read TGTGCCAGCAGCCACCCCGGACCGAGAGGCTACGAGCAGTACTTC. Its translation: CASSHPGPRGYEQYF. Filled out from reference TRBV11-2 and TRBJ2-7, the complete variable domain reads EAGVAQSPRYKIIEKRQSVAFWCNPISGHATLYWYQQILGQGPKLLIQFQNNGVVDDSQLPKDRFSAERLKGVDSTLKIQPAKLEDSAVYLCASSHPGPRGYEQYFGPGTRLTVT.

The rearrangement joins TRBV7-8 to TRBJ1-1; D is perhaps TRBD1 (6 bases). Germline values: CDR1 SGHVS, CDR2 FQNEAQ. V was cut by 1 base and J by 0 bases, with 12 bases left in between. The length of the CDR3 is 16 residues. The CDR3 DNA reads TGTGCCAGCAGCTTAGTTCAGGGGATACTGAACACTGAAGCTTTCTTT. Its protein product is CASSLVQGILNTEAFF.

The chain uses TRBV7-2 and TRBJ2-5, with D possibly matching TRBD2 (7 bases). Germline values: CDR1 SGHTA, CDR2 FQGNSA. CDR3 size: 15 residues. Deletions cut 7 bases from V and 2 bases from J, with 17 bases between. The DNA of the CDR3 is TGTGCCAGCACCGTAGGGGGGGGAATTCAAGAGACCCAGTACTTC. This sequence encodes CASTVGGGIQETQYF. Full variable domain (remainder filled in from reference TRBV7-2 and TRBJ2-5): GAGVSQSPSNKVTEKGKDVELRCDPISGHTALYWYRQSLGQGLEFLIYFQGNSAPDKSGLPSDRFSAERTGGSVSTLTIQRTQQEDSAVYLCASTVGGGIQETQYFGPGTRLLVL.

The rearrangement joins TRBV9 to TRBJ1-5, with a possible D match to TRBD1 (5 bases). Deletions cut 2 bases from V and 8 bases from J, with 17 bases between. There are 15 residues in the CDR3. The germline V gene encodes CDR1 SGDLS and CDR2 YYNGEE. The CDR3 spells CASSVDNGGSEPQHF. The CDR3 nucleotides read TGTGCCAGCAGCGTCGACAACGGGGGATCGGAGCCCCAGCATTTT.

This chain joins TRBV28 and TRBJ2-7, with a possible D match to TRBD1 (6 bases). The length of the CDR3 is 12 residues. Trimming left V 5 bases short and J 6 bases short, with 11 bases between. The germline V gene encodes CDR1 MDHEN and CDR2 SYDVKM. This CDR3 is CASSLQGLEQYF. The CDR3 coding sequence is TGTGCCAGCAGTCTACAGGGCCTCGAGCAGTACTTC.

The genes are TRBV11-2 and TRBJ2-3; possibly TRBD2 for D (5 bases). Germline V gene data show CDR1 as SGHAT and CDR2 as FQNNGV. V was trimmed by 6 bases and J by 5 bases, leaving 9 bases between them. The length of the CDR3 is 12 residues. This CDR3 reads CASRRAGDTQYF. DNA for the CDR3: TGTGCCAGCAGGCGGGCGGGAGATACGCAGTATTTT.

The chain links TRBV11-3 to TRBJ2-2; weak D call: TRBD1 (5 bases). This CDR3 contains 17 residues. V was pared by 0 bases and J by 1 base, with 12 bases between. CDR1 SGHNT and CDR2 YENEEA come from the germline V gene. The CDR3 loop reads CASSLDGRAGNTGELFF. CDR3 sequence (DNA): TGTGCCAGCAGCTTAGACGGCAGGGCCGGGAACACCGGGGAGCTGTTTTTT. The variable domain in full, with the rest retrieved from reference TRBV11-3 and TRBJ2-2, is EAGVVQSPRYKIIEKKQPVAFWCNPISGHNTLYWYLQNLGQGPELLIRYENEEAVDDSQLPKDRFSAERLKGVDSTLKIQPAELGDSAVYLCASSLDGRAGNTGELFFGEGSRLTVL.

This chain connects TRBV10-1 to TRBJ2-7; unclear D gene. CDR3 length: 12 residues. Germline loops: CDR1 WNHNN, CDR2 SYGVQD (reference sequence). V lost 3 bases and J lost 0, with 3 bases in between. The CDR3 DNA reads TGCGCCAGCAGTGAAAACTCCTACGAGCAGTACTTC. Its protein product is CASSENSYEQYF.

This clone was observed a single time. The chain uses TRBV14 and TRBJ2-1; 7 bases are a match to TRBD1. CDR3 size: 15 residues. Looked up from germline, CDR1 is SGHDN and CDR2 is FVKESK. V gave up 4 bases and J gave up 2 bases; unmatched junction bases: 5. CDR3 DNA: TGTGCCAGCAGCCCTCGGGACAGAGCCTACAATGAGCAGTTCTTC. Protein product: CASSPRDRAYNEQFF.

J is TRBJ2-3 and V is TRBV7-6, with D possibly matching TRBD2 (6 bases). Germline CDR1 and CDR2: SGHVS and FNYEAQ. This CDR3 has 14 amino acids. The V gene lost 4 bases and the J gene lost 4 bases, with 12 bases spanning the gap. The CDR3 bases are TGTGCCAGCAGCTCAATGGGGGGTTCAGATACGCAGTATTTT. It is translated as CASSSMGGSDTQYF.